This TCR beta chain is from a study of blood T cells in healthy people across ages. The authors ran a second PCR of 7 to 11 cycles using a sample-barcoded 5' primer and a J-beta primer mix. TCRdb ran MiXCR on the 5' RACE reads and lists one entry per CDR3 protein. The repertoire holds 750,000 to 950,000 distinct CDR3 sequences, with 53% as singletons. The authors drew approximately 9 milliliters of peripheral blood from each donor. Researchers isolated at least 6 million PBMCs per sample. This CDR3 spans 15 amino acids. Looked up from germline, CDR1 is MNHEY and CDR2 is SVGAGI. V was trimmed by 2 bases and J by 11 bases, leaving 21 bases between them.

Sequenced input: blood. V and J are TRBV6-5 and TRBJ2-5; no clear D gene. The origin of this receptor is a man older than 75 in good health. CDR3 sequence reads: CASSYVDEPYNEQYF. Here the CDR3 DNA reads TGTGCCAGCAGTTACGTGGACGAACCTTACAATGAGCAGTACTTC.